This is a list of T cell receptor beta chains from one sample in a study of CD8+ T cells in alopecia areata. TCRdb keeps only in-frame clones here, not all; method: immunoSEQ multiplex PCR. Seen here are some 170,000 clones, 59% observed once, and the top ten hold 14% to 15%. The material sequenced was CD4+ T cells sorted from blood, taken at week 0. The receptors shown here come from a human donor with alopecia areata. CDR3s include the opening cysteine and the closing phenylalanine or tryptophan.

cdr3_aa | j_call | v_call | cdr3_length
CASRGQWDTGELFF | TRBJ2-2 | TRBV5-1 | 14
CAGGGATETQYF | TRBJ2-5 | TRBV30 | 12
CASSPRGYGELFF | TRBJ2-2 | TRBV13 | 13
CASSAGEGTDEQYF | TRBJ2-7 | TRBV10-1 | 14
CSVHLPGQDYGYTF | TRBJ1-2 | TRBV29-1 | 14
CASSVGPSGEAYGYTF | TRBJ1-2 | TRBV9 | 16
CASSSTGTGAPYEQYF | TRBJ2-7 | TRBV5-1 | 16
CASSFRTNTEAFF | TRBJ1-1 | TRBV5-1 | 13
CASSEGGAIAKNIQYF | TRBJ2-4 | TRBV2 | 16
CASRRQGGSPLHF | TRBJ1-6 | TRBV7-9 | 13
CASMGISTGELFF | TRBJ2-2 | TRBV19 | 13
CASSFRDTEAFF | TRBJ1-1 | TRBV7-9 | 12
CASSIQNRGNTEAFF | TRBJ1-1 | TRBV13 | 15
CASSPSQGRTGELFF | TRBJ2-2 | TRBV18 | 15
CASSLSTGYTEAFF | TRBJ1-1 | TRBV7-9 | 14
CASSQRGGYTF | TRBJ1-2 | TRBV4-2 | 11
CASSLGILAGDTQYF | TRBJ2-3 | TRBV7-3 | 15
CASSFAGSYNSPLHF | TRBJ1-6 | TRBV5-4 | 15
CASTPVGTGYNSYEQYF | TRBJ2-7 | TRBV11-2 | 17
CASSRLNEQGLPNEKLFF | TRBJ1-4 | TRBV7-9 | 18
CSARANHEQYF | . | TRBV20-1 | 11
CASTPLGGRNEKLFF | TRBJ1-4 | TRBV7-9 | 15
CASSVGGANIQYF | TRBJ2-4 | TRBV9 | 13
CASSLVGQNSYEQYF | TRBJ2-7 | TRBV7-8 | 15
CASSGGTGINTGELFF | TRBJ2-2 | TRBV6-6 | 16
CAGSRGRGEQFF | TRBJ2-1 | TRBV25-1 | 12
CATSRVVHNEQFF | TRBJ2-1 | TRBV15 | 13
CASSASDGTKTGELFF | TRBJ2-2 | TRBV25-1 | 16